The 12 T cell receptor beta chains given below trace back to one sample, sequenced in a study of T cell responses to AZD1222 COVID-19 vaccine. Sequenced by immunoSEQ multiplex PCR; TCRdb stores in-frame clones only, minus some. The data contain about 85,000 clones, roughly 85% of them singletons. The starting material was peripheral blood, obtained on day 0 of AZD1222 vaccination. All receptors derive from an adult in good health.

The chain carries TRBV3-1 (or the pseudogene TRBV3-2) and TRBJ2-5, with D tentatively TRBD2 (5 bases). This CDR3 spans 15 amino acids. V was shortened by 2 bases and J by 1 base, with 11 bases between the two germline ends. Germline CDR1 and CDR2: LGHDT and YNNKEL (reference sequence). CDR3: CASSQWLAGQETQYF. Written as DNA, the CDR3 is TGTGCCAGCAGCCAATGGTTGGCGGGCCAAGAGACCCAGTACTTC.

This clone was seen a handful of times. The V gene is TRBV3-1 (or the pseudogene TRBV3-2), the J gene TRBJ2-7; the D call may be TRBD1 or TRBD2 (5 bases each). This CDR3 comprises 15 residues. Germline V gene data show CDR1 as LGHDT and CDR2 as YNNKEL (reference sequence). V lost 4 bases and J lost 0, with 13 bases in between. The DNA of the CDR3 is TGTGCCAGCAGCCCCTGGGACGGAGGCTCCTACGAGCAGTACTTC. Its translation is CASSPWDGGSYEQYF.

The chain links TRBV3-1 (or the pseudogene TRBV3-2) to TRBJ2-7; TRBD2 aligns across 7 bases. Germline values: CDR1 LGHDT, CDR2 YNNKEL (reference sequence). The CDR3 spans 18 residues. V was pared by 4 bases and J by 0 bases, with 15 bases of the junction left unmatched. Here the CDR3 reads CASSLSVGGPSSSYEQYF. In DNA, the CDR3 is TGTGCCAGCAGCCTTTCGGTGGGAGGGCCCTCGAGCTCCTACGAGCAGTACTTC.

This chain joins TRBV7-9 and TRBJ2-3; 13 nucleotides match TRBD2. V shed 5 bases, J shed 2 bases, and the junction held 10 bases outside the gene matches. CDR1 and CDR2 (germline): SEHNR, FQNEAQ (reference sequence). The CDR3 length is 18 residues. Here the CDR3 DNA reads TGTGCCAGCAGCCGCGGACTAGCGGGAGCGCGAAACACAGATACGCAGTATTTT. This sequence encodes CASSRGLAGARNTDTQYF. The complete variable domain, with remaining parts taken from reference TRBV7-9 and TRBJ2-3, reads DTGVSQNPRHKITKRGQNVTFRCDPISEHNRLYWYRQTLGQGPEFLTYFQNEAQLEKSRLLSDRFSAERPKGSFSTLEIQRTEQGDSAMYLCASSRGLAGARNTDTQYFGPGTRLTVL.

The rearrangement links TRBV10-3 to TRBJ1-5; D not certain. Germline CDR1 and CDR2: ENHRY and SYGVKD. The CDR3 runs to 16 residues. Deletions cut 0 bases from V and 7 bases from J, with 16 bases between. CDR3 nucleotide sequence: TGTGCCATCAGTGAGTCGTCGCGGGCCTCGGGCCAGCCCCAGCATTTT. It translates to CAISESSRASGQPQHF.

V usage is TRBV7-3 and J usage is TRBJ1-2, with a tentative D call TRBD1 (6 bases). Trimming pared 0 bases from V and 6 bases from J, leaving 8 bases between. This CDR3 comprises 13 residues. Germline CDR1 reads SGHTA; CDR2 reads FQGTGA. The CDR3 here is CASSLTNRDGYTF. As DNA, the CDR3 is TGTGCCAGCAGCTTAACGAACAGGGATGGCTACACCTTC.

V is TRBV2 and J is TRBJ2-1; the D gene could be TRBD1 or TRBD2 (7 bases each). Deletions cut 4 bases from V and 8 bases from J, with 12 bases between. CDR1 and CDR2 (germline): SNHLY, FYNNEI. The CDR3 sequence is 13 residues long. The CDR3 sequence is CASSVQGRDEQFF. The CDR3, as DNA: TGTGCCAGCAGTGTACAGGGGAGGGATGAGCAGTTCTTC.

The chain links TRBV5-4 to TRBJ1-2, with 8 bases aligning to TRBD1. The CDR3 runs to 13 residues. The V and J ends lost 2 bases and 4 bases, in that order; junction bases with no gene match: 1. The germline V gene has CDR1 SGHNT and CDR2 YYREEE (reference sequence). CDR3 sequence reads: CASSFGQGYGYTF. CDR3 bases: TGTGCCAGCAGCTTCGGACAGGGCTATGGCTACACCTTC. Full variable domain (rest looked up from reference TRBV5-4 and TRBJ1-2): ETGVTQSPTHLIKTRGQQVTLRCSSQSGHNTVSWYQQALGQGPQFIFQYYREEENGRGNFPPRFSGLQFPNYSSELNVNALELDDSALYLCASSFGQGYGYTFGSGTRLTVV.

This rearrangement joins TRBV7-3 to TRBJ2-1; 12 positions agree with TRBD2. V gave up 2 bases and J gave up 1 base; unmatched junction bases: 3. Germline V gene lookup returns CDR1 SGHTA and CDR2 FQGTGA. The CDR3 runs to 17 residues. CDR3 residues: CASSLYGLAGSYNEQFF. CDR3 sequence (DNA): TGTGCCAGCAGCTTATATGGACTAGCGGGATCCTACAATGAGCAGTTCTTC.

The chain couples TRBV5-6 to TRBJ1-4, with D unresolved. This CDR3 region has 14 residues. Per germline, CDR1 SGHDT and CDR2 YYEEEE. Trimming took off 3 bases at V and 4 bases at J, with 10 bases between the two ends. The DNA for the CDR3 is TGTGCCAGCAGCTCAGGAGGAAATAATGAAAAACTGTTTTTT. Amino acid sequence: CASSSGGNNEKLFF.

CDR3 nucleotide sequence: TGTGCCAGCAGCCAAGAAAATCTCTTAGGATTGCCCTACGAGCAGTACTTC. Translated: CASSQENLLGLPYEQYF. The chain combines TRBV14 with TRBJ2-7; D unclear. The germline V gene encodes CDR1 SGHDN and CDR2 FVKESK. The CDR3 contains 17 residues. Between the trimmed V and J ends, which lost 0 bases and 2 bases, there was a span of 17 bases.

DNA of the CDR3: TGTGCCACCAGTCGGACAGGGGCGGACGAGCAGTACTTC. This encodes CATSRTGADEQYF. V gene TRBV24-1 combines with J gene TRBJ2-7, with 9 bases aligning to TRBD1. CDR1 and CDR2 from the germline V gene are KGHDR and SFDVKD. CDR3 length: 13 amino acids. Trimming removed 6 bases from V and 5 bases from J; junction bases left unmatched: 4.